This T cell receptor beta chain was recorded in a study of shared clonotypes between healthy human individuals. The protocol was immunoSEQ multiplex PCR, while the TCRdb copy is restricted to in-frame clones and leaves out a portion. The table shows approximately 2.4 million clones, with roughly 95% occurring only once. The germline CDR1 and CDR2 sequences are SGHRS and YFSETQ. The CDR3 totals 15 residues. V was shortened by 1 base and J by 2 bases, with 11 bases between the two germline ends. Donors, without exception, were Caucasian adults residing in Nashville, Tennessee. The chain recombines TRBV5-1 with TRBJ2-3; no clear D gene. This receptor was obtained from a man aged 18 to 29 in good health. Sequences were obtained from naive CD4+ T cells sorted from blood. Subset of the sample: CD45RA+ positively selected. CDR3 nucleotide sequence: TGCGCCAGCAGCTTGTGGCCAACCCTCACAGATACGCAGTATTTT. Protein sequence: CASSLWPTLTDTQYF.